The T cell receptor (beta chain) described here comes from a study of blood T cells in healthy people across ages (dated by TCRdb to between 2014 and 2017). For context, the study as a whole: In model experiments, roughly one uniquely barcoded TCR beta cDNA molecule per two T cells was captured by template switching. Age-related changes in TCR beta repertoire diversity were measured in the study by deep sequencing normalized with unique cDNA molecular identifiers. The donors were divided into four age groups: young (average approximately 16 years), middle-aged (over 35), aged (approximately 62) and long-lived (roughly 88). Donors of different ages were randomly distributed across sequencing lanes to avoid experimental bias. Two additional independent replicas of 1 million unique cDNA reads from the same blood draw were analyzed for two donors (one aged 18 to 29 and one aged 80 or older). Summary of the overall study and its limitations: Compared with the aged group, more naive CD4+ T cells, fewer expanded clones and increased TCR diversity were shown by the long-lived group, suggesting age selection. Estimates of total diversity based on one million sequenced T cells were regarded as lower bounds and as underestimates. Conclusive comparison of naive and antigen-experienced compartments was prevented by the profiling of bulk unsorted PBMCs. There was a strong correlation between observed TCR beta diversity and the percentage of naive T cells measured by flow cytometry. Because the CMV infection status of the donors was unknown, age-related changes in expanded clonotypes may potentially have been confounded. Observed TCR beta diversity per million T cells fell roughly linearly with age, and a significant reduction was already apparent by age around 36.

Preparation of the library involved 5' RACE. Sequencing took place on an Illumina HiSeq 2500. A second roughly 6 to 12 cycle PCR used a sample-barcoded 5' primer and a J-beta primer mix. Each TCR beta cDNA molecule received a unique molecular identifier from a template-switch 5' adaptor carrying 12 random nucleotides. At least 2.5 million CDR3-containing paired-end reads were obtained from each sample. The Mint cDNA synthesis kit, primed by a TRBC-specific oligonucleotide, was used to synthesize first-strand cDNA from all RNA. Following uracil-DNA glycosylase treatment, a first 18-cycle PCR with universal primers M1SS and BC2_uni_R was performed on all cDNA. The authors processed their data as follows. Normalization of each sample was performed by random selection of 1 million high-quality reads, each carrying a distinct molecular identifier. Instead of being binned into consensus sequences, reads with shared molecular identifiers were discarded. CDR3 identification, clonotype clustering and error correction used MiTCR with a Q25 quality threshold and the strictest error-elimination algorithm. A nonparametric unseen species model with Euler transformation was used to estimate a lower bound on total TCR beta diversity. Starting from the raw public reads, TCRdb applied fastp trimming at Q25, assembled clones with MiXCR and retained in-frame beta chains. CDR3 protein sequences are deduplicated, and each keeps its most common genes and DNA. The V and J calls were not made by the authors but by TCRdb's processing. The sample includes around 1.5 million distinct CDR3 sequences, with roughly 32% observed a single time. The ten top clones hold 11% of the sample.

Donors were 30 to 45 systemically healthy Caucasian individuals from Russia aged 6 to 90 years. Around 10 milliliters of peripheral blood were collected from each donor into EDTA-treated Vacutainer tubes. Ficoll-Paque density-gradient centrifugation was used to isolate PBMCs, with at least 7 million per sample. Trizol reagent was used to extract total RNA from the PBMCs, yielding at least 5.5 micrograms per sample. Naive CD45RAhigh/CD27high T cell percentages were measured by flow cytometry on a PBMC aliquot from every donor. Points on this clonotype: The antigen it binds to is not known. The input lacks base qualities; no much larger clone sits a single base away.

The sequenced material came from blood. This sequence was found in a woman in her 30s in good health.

In nucleotide form, the sequence is TGCAGTGCTAGCAGAGGTCAGGGCACTGCCACAGATACGCAGTATTTT. Its protein reads: CSASRGQGTATDTQYF. In this chain, TRBV20-1 is recombined with TRBJ2-3; TRBD1 is perhaps the D gene, given 5 matching bases. From the germline V gene (reference sequence), CDR1 is DFQATT and CDR2 is SNEGSKA. V lost 3 bases and J lost 2 bases; the stretch between them is 18 bases long. The CDR3, cysteine through phenylalanine, is 16 amino acids long. The kept DNA is CDR3 alone, 48 bases in frame from the first base.